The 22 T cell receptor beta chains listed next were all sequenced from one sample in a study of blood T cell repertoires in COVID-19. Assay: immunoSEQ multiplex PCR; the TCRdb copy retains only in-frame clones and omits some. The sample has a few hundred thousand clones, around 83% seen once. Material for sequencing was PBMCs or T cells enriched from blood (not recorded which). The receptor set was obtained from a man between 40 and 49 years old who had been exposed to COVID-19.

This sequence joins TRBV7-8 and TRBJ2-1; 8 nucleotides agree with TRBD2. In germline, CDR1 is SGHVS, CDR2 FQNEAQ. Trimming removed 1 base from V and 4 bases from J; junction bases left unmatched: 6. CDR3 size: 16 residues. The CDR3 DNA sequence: TGTGCCAGCAGCTTAGTCGGGCGGGAGGTATACAATGAGCAGTTCTTC. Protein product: CASSLVGREVYNEQFF. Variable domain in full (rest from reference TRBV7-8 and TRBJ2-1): GAGVSQSPRYKVAKRGQDVALRCDPISGHVSLFWYQQALGQGPEFLTYFQNEAQLDKSGLPSDRFFAERPEGSVSTLKIQRTQQEDSAVYLCASSLVGREVYNEQFFGPGTRLTVL.

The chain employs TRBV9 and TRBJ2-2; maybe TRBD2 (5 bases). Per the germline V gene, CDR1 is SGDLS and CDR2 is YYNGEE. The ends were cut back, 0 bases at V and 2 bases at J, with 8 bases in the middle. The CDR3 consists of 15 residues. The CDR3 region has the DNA TGTGCCAGCAGCGTAGCTAGCAGAAACACCGGGGAGCTGTTTTTT. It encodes CASSVASRNTGELFF. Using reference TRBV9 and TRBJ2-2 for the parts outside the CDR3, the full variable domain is DSGVTQTPKHLITATGQRVTLRCSPRSGDLSVYWYQQSLDQGLQFLIQYYNGEERAKGNILERFSAQQFPDLHSELNLSSLELGDSALYFCASSVASRNTGELFFGEGSRLTVL.

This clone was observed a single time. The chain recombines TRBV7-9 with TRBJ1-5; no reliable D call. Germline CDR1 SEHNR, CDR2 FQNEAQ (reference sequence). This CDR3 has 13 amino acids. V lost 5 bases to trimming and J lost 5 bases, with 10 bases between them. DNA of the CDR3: TGTGCCAGCAGCCGAGACGGGGATCAGCCCCAGCATTTT. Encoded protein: CASSRDGDQPQHF.

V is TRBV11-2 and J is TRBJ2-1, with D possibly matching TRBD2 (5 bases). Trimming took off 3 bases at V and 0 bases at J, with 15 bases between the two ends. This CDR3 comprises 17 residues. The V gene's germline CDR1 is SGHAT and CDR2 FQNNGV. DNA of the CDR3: TGTGCCAGCAGCTTTGGAGCGGCATTAAGCTCCTACAATGAGCAGTTCTTC. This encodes CASSFGAALSSYNEQFF.

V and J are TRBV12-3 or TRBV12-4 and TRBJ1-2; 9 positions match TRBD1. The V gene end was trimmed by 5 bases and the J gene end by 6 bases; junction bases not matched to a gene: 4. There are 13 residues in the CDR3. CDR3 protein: CASSTGGRDGYTF. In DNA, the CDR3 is TGTGCCAGCAGTACAGGGGGCCGCGATGGCTACACCTTC.

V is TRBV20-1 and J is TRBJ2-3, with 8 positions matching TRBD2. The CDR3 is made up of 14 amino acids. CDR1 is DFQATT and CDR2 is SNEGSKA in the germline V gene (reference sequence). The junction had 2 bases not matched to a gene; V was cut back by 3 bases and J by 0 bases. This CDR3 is CSASSGVSTDTQYF. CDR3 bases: TGCAGTGCTAGTAGCGGGGTTAGCACAGATACGCAGTATTTT.

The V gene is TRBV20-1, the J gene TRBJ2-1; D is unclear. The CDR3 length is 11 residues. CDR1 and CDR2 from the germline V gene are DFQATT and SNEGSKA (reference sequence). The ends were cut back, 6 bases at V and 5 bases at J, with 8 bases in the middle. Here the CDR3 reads CSARINNEQFF. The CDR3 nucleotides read TGCAGTGCCAGGATAAACAATGAGCAGTTCTTC.

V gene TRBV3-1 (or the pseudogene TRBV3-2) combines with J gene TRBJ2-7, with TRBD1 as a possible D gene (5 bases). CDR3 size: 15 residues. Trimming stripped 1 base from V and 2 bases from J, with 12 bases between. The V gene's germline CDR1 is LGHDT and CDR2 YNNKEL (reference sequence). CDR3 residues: CASSQADRPPYEQYF. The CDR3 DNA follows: TGTGCCAGCAGCCAAGCAGACAGACCCCCCTACGAGCAGTACTTC.

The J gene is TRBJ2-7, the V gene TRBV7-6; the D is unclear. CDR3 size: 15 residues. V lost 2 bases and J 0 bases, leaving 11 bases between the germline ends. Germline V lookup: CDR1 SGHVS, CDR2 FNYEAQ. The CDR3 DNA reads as TGTGCCAGCAGCTTAAATCCAGAAAGCTCCTACGAGCAGTACTTC. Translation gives CASSLNPESSYEQYF.

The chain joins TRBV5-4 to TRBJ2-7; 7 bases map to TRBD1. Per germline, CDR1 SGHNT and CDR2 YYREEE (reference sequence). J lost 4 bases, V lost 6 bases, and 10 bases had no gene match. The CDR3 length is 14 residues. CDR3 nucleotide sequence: TGTGCCAGCAAGTACGGGACAGCCACTTACGAGCAGTACTTC. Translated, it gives CASKYGTATYEQYF.

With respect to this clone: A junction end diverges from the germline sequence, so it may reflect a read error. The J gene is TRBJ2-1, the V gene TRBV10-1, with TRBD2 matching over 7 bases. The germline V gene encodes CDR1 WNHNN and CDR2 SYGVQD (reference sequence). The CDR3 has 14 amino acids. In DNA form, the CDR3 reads TGCGCCAGCAGTGGCGGGAGCCGAGGCAATGGGCAGTTCTTC. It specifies CASSGGSRGNGQFF.

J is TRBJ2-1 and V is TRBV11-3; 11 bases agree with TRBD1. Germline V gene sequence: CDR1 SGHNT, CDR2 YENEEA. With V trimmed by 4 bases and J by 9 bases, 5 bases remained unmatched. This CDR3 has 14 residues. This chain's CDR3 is CASSWTGGHGEQFF. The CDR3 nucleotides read TGTGCCAGCAGCTGGACAGGGGGCCATGGTGAGCAGTTCTTC.

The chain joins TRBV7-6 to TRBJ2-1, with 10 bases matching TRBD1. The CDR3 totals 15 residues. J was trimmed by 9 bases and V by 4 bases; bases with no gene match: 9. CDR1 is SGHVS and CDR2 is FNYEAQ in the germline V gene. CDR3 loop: CASSWAGQGISEQFF. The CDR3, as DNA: TGTGCCAGCAGCTGGGCGGGACAGGGGATTAGTGAGCAGTTCTTC.

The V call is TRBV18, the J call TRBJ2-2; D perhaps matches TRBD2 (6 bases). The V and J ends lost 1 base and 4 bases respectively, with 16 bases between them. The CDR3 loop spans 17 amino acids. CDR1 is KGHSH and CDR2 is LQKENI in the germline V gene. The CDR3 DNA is TGTGCCAGCTCACCACGTACAGAGGTCGGGGGCACCGGGGAGCTGTTTTTT. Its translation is CASSPRTEVGGTGELFF.

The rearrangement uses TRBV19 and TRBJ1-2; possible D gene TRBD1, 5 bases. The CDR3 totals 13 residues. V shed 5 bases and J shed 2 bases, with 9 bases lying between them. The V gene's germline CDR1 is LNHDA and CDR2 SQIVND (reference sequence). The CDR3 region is CASSPGGNYGYTF. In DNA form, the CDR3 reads TGTGCCAGTAGTCCTGGGGGGAACTATGGCTACACCTTC.

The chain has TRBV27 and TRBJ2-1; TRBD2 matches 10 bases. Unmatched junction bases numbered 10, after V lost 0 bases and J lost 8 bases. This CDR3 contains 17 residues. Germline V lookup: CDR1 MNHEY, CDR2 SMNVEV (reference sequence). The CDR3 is CASSLSPTSGISDEQFF. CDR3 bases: TGTGCCAGCAGTTTATCCCCCACTAGCGGGATTTCGGATGAGCAGTTCTTC.

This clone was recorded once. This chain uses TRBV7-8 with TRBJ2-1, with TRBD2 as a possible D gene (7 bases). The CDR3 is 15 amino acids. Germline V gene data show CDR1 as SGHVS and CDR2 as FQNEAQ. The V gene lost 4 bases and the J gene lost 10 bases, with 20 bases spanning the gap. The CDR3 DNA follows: TGTGCCAGCAGCTACACGCGAGGGGGGGCCCTGGAGCAGTTCTTC. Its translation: CASSYTRGGALEQFF.

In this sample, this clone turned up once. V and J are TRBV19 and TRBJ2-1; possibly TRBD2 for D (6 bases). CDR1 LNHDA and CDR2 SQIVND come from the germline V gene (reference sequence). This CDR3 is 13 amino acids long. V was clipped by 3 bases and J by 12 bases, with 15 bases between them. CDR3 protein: CASSMDGGGVQFF. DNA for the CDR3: TGTGCCAGTAGTATGGATGGCGGCGGGGTGCAGTTCTTC.

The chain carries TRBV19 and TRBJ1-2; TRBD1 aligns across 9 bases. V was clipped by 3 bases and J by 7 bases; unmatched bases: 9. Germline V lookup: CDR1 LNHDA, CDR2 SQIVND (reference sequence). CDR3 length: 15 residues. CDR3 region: CASSIFGDRAGGYTF. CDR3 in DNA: TGTGCCAGTAGTATTTTCGGGGACAGGGCGGGTGGCTACACCTTC. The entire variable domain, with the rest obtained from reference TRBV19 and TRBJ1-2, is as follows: DGGITQSPKYLFRKEGQNVTLSCEQNLNHDAMYWYRQDPGQGLRLIYYSQIVNDFQKGDIAEGYSVSREKKESFPLTVTSAQKNPTAFYLCASSIFGDRAGGYTFGSGTRLTVV.

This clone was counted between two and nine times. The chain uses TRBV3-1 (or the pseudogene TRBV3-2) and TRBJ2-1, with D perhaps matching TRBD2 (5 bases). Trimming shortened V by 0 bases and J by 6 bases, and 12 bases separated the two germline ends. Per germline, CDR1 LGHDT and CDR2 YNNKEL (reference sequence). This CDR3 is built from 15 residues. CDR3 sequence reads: CASSQDSLAFNEQFF. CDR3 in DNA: TGTGCCAGCAGCCAAGATAGCCTAGCTTTCAATGAGCAGTTCTTC.

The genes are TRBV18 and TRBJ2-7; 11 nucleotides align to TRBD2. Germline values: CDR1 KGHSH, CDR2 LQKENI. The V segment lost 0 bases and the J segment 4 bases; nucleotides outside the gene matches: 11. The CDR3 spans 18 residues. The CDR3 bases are TGTGCCAGCTCACCACCCCAACTAGCGGGAGTCCGGGCTTACGAGCAGTACTTC. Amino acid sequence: CASSPPQLAGVRAYEQYF.

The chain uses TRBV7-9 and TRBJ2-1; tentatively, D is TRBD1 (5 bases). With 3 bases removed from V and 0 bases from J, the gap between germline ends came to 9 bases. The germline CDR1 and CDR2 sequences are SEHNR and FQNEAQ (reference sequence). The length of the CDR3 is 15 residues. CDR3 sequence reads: CASSFGAISYNEQFF. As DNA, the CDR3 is TGTGCCAGCAGCTTTGGGGCAATCTCCTACAATGAGCAGTTCTTC. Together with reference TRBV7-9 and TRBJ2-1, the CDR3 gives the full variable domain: DTGVSQNPRHKITKRGQNVTFRCDPISEHNRLYWYRQTLGQGPEFLTYFQNEAQLEKSRLLSDRFSAERPKGSFSTLEIQRTEQGDSAMYLCASSFGAISYNEQFFGPGTRLTVL.